This T cell receptor beta chain stems from a study of cytomegalovirus exposure and HLA in healthy donors. The overall study: The same platform was used for the 90 to 150 validation repertoires as for the approximately 730 first-cohort repertoires, as reported in a later analysis.

The donors were in the roughly 110-subject validation cohort; that cohort was separate from the approximately 670-subject first cohort. Study-wide findings and caveats: Rare TCR sequences dominated, though some public TCRs recurred in many donors. According to a later analysis, TCR clusters from the first cohort tended to co-occur in the roughly 110 validation repertoires.

Data came from immunoSEQ multiplex PCR; TCRdb stores just in-frame clones and leaves some out. The data hold 95,000 to 120,000 clones, with almost 96% observed a single time. The germline gives CDR1 SGHNT, CDR2 YENEEA. The CDR3 has 18 residues. V was trimmed by 7 bases and J by 0 bases, leaving 21 bases between them. Worth noting for this clone: What it recognizes is unknown.

The source material was PBMCs. This sequence originates from a woman aged 18-30 years in good health and CMV-seronegative. The chain employs TRBV11-3 and TRBJ2-2; a weak D match, TRBD2 (6 bases). The CDR3 sequence: CASTEPREAVTNTGELFF. The CDR3 region has the DNA TGTGCCAGCACCGAACCCAGGGAGGCTGTAACGAACACCGGGGAGCTGTTTTTT.